Presented here are 3 T cell receptor beta chains from one specimen sequenced in a study of shared clonotypes between healthy human individuals. Profiling relied on immunoSEQ multiplex PCR, and the TCRdb table lists in-frame clones only, not all of them. The sample includes 660,000 or so clones, about 96% seen only once; the top ten take roughly 0.1%. It was CD45RO-negative cells, positively selected for CCR7, that made up naive CD8 cells, with terminally differentiated effector memory CD45RA+ cells excluded. Sample: naive CD8+ T cells sorted from blood. These receptors originate from a woman younger than 45 in good health.

This clone appeared once. V and J are TRBV13 and TRBJ1-1; unclear D gene. CDR1 PRHDT and CDR2 FYEKMQ come from the germline V gene (reference sequence). CDR3 length equals 15 residues. Trimming removed 5 bases at V and 1 base at J, with 14 bases between. The DNA for the CDR3 is TGTGCCAGCAGCGCCCTCGGTAGAACGAACACTGAAGCTTTCTTT. Translation: CASSALGRTNTEAFF.

The V gene is TRBV27, the J gene TRBJ2-7; TRBD2 matches at 7 bases. V was clipped by 5 bases and J by 4 bases; unmatched bases: 8. The CDR3 spans 14 residues. Germline CDR1 MNHEY, CDR2 SMNVEV (reference sequence). The CDR3, as DNA: TGTGCCAGCAGTCTCGGGACTACAGTTTACGAGCAGTACTTC. Translation: CASSLGTTVYEQYF.

V is TRBV15 and J is TRBJ1-5, with a weak D call TRBD1 (6 bases). CDR3 length equals 15 residues. Deletions cut 0 bases from V and 5 bases from J, with 11 bases between. CDR1 is LNHNV and CDR2 is YYDKDF in the germline V gene (reference sequence). The CDR3 sequence is CATSRDLGTHQPQHF. CDR3 nucleotide sequence: TGTGCCACCAGCAGAGATCTCGGGACACATCAGCCCCAGCATTTT.